This T cell receptor beta chain comes out of a study of vaccination effects on CD4 cells after COVID-19. The CDR3 is 13 amino acids. The germline V gene encodes CDR1 SNHLY and CDR2 FYNNEI. V was cut by 2 bases and J by 6 bases, with 7 bases left in between. About this clone: The antigen is unknown.

Within the ViraFEST assay, antigen-specific CD4+ T cells underwent expansion with viral peptide pools prior to sequencing. Following 10 days of culture, CD4+ T cells were isolated. Either the mRNA-1273 or the BNT162b2 vaccine was given to participants as two doses. Half the medium was replaced with IL-2 medium on days 3 and 7. The method was immunoSEQ multiplex PCR; TCRdb's version includes in-frame clones alone and lacks a portion of them. This sample has about 33,000 clones, with roughly 82% found just once. V usage is TRBV2 and J usage is TRBJ2-2; no firm D call. The sequence came from a human donor who received a COVID-19 vaccine. Some clones in this sample may be carry-over from other donors' samples. The input for sequencing was CD4+ T cells from PBMCs cultured with HCoV-NL63 spike peptides, taken after COVID-19 vaccination. CDR3 protein: CASSEKRAGELFF. CDR3 nucleotide sequence: TGTGCCAGCAGTGAAAAACGGGCCGGGGAGCTGTTTTTT.